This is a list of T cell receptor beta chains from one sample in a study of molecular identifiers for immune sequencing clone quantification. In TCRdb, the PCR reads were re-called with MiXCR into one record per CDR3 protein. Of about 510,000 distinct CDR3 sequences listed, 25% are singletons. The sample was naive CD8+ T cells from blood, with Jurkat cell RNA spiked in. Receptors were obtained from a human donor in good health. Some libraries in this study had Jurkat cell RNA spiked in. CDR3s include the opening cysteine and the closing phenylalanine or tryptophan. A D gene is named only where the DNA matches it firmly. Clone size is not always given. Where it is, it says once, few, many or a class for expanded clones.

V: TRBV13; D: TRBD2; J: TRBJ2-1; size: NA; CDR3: CASTSGGPGNEQFF; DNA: TGTGCCAGTACTAGCGGGGGGCCGGGCAATGAGCAGTTCTTC
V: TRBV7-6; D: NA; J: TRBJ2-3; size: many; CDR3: CASSLLAILTSTDTQYF; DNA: TGTGCCAGCAGCTTACTAGCCATACTCACTAGCACAGATACGCAGTATTTT
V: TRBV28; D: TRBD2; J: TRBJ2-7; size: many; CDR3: CASRAAGEGWYEQYF; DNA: TGTGCCAGCAGAGCCGCGGGAGAGGGGTGGTACGAGCAGTACTTC
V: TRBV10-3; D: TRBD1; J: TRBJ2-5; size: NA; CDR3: CAISGEGQGQETQYF; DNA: TGCGCCATCAGTGGGGAGGGACAGGGGCAAGAGACCCAGTACTTC
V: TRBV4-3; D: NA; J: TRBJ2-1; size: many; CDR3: CASSQDRGSSYNEQFF; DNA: TGCGCCAGCAGCCAAGATAGGGGCAGCTCCTACAATGAGCAGTTCTTC
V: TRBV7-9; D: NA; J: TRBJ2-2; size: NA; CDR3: CASSPRESAGELFF; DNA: TGTGCCAGCAGCCCCAGGGAGAGCGCCGGGGAGCTGTTTTTT
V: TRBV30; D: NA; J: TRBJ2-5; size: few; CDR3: CAWSDDHQETQYF; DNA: TGTGCCTGGAGTGACGATCACCAAGAGACCCAGTACTTC
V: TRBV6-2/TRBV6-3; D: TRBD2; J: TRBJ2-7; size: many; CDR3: CASTPWSGGSQGEQYF; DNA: TGTGCCAGCACTCCCTGGTCGGGGGGAAGCCAAGGGGAGCAGTACTTC
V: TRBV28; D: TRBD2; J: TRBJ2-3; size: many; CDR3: CASSLPAGDTDTQYF; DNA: TGTGCCAGCAGTTTACCGGCGGGGGACACAGATACGCAGTATTTT
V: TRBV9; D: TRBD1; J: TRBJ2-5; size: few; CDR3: CASSVDRGQETQYF; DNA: TGTGCCAGCAGCGTAGACAGGGGGCAAGAGACCCAGTACTTC
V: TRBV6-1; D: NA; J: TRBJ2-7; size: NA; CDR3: CASSEWGEREQYF; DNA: TGTGCCAGCAGTGAATGGGGAGAGCGGGAGCAGTACTTC
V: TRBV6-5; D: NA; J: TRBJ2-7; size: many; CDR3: CASSYSVQVYEQYF; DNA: TGTGCCAGCAGTTACTCCGTCCAGGTCTACGAGCAGTACTTC
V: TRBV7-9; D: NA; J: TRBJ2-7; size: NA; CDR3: CASSPGEIGTDSSYEQYF; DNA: TGTGCCAGCAGCCCGGGAGAGATAGGGACAGATAGCTCCTACGAGCAGTACTTC
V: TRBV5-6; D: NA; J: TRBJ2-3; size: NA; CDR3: CASSSPGVGADTDTQYF; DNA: TGTGCCAGCAGCTCCCCCGGGGTAGGGGCGGACACAGACACGCAGTATTTT
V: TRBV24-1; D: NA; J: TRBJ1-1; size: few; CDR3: CATSDRGTEAFF; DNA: TGTGCCACCAGTGACCGCGGCACTGAAGCTTTCTTT
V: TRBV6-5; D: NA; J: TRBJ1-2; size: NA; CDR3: CASSPTERWDGYTF; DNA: TGTGCCAGCAGTCCTACTGAGCGTTGGGATGGCTACACCTTC
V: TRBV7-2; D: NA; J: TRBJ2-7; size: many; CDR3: CASSPGGFTYEQYF; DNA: TGTGCCAGCAGCCCTGGAGGGTTCACCTACGAGCAGTACTTC
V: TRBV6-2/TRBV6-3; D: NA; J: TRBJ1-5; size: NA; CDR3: CASSYREGDQPQHF; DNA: TGTGCCAGCAGTTATAGGGAGGGCGATCAGCCCCAGCATTTT
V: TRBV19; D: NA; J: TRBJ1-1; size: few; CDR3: CASSIVVNTEAFF; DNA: TGTGCCAGTAGTATAGTAGTGAACACTGAAGCTTTCTTT
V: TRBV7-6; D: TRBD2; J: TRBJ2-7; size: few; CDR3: CASSPGWGSGSYEQYF; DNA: TGTGCCAGCAGCCCTGGCTGGGGTAGCGGGTCCTACGAGCAGTACTTC
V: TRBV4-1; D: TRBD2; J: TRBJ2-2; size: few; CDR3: CASSRSGIAGDGELFF; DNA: TGCGCCAGCAGCCGGAGTGGAATAGCGGGGGACGGGGAGCTGTTTTTT
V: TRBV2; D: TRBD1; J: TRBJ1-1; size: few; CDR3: CASSEWQGGSTGAFF; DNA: TGTGCCAGCAGTGAATGGCAGGGGGGCTCCACTGGAGCTTTCTTT
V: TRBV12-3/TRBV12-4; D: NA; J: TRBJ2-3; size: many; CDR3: CASISPTDTQYF; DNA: TGTGCCAGCATTAGCCCCACAGATACGCAGTATTTT
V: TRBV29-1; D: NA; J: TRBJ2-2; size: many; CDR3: CSVIQHTGELFF; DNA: TGCAGCGTTATACAGCACACCGGGGAGCTGTTTTTT
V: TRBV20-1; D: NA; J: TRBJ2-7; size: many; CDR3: CSATAVNEQYF; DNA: TGCAGTGCGACAGCGGTAAACGAGCAGTACTTC
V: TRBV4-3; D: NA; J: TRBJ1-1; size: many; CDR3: CASSQEARTEAFF; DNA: TGCGCCAGCAGCCAAGAGGCCCGGACTGAAGCTTTCTTT
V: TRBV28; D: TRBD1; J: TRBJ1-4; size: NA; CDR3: CASSGQYNEKLVF; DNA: TGTGCCAGCTCGGGACAGTATAATGAAAAACTGGTTTTT
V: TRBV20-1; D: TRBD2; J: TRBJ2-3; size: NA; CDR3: CSASVSLAGVLGTQYF; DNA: TGCAGTGCTAGTGTTTCACTAGCGGGAGTTTTGGGTACGCAGTATTTT
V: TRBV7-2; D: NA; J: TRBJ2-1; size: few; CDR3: CASSLIGSPYNEQFF; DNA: TGTGCCAGCAGCTTGATAGGGTCACCATACAATGAGCAGTTCTTC
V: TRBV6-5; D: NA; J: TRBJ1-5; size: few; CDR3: CASSYSGEDQPQHF; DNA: TGTGCCAGCAGTTACTCGGGCGAGGATCAGCCCCAGCATTTT
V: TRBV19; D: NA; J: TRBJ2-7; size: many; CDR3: CASSQAGGEQYF; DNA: TGTGCCAGTAGTCAAGCAGGGGGGGAGCAGTACTTC
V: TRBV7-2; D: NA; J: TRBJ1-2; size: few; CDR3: CASSPLSVGGAGYGYTF; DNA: TGTGCCAGCAGCCCCCTTAGTGTAGGGGGGGCCGGCTATGGCTACACCTTC
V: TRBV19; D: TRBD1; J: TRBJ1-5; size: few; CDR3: CASSIGQGAHQPQHF; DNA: TGTGCCAGTAGTATTGGACAGGGGGCGCATCAGCCCCAGCATTTT
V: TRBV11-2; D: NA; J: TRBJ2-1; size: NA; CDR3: CASNADSANSYNEQFF; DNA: TGTGCCAGCAATGCGGATAGCGCGAACTCCTACAATGAGCAGTTCTTC
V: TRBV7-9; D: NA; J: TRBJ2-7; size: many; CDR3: CASSLATGLVEQYF; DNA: TGTGCCAGCAGCTTAGCTACAGGACTGGTCGAGCAGTACTTC
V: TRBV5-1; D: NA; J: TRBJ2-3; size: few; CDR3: CASSPTLLGGGGADTQYF; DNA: TGCGCCAGCAGCCCTACCCTCTTAGGGGGGGGAGGCGCAGATACGCAGTATTTT
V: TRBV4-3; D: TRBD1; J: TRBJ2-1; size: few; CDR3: CASSHQTGGGEQFF; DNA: TGCGCCAGCAGCCATCAAACAGGGGGAGGTGAGCAGTTCTTC
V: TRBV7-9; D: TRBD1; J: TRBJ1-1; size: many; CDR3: CASSSGGQHTEAFF; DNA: TGTGCCAGCAGCTCAGGGGGACAGCACACTGAAGCTTTCTTT
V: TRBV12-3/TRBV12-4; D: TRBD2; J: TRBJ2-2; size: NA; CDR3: CASNSPLAGAGELFF; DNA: TGTGCCAGCAATAGTCCCCTAGCGGGAGCTGGGGAGCTGTTTTTT
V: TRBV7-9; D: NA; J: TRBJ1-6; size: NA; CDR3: CASSPEHTGSNSPLHF; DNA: TGTGCCAGCAGCCCGGAACATACAGGGTCAAATTCACCCCTCCACTTT
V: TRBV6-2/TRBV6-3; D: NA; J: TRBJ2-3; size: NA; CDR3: CASRERSDTQYF; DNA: TGTGCCAGCAGAGAGCGGTCCGATACGCAGTATTTT
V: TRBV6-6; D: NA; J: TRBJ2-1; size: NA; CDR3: CASSYRAGSVDEQFF; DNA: TGTGCCAGCAGTTACCGGGCGGGATCGGTTGATGAGCAGTTCTTC
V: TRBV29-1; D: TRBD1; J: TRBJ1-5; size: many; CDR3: CSVAPGQDQPQHF; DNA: TGCAGCGTTGCACCGGGACAGGATCAGCCCCAGCATTTT
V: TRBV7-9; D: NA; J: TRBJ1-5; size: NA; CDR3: CASSGGLGNQLQHF; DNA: TGTGCCAGCAGCGGGGGACTGGGCAATCAGCTCCAGCATTTT
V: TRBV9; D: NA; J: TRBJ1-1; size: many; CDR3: CASSVGFRQGPNTEAFF; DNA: TGTGCCAGCAGCGTAGGGTTCCGGCAGGGCCCGAACACTGAAGCTTTCTTT
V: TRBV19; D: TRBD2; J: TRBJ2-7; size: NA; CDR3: CASSTRLAAEQYF; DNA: TGTGCCAGTAGTACCAGACTAGCGGCCGAGCAGTACTTC
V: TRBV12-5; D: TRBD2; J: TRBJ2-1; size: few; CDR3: CASGSTSASLQYNEQFF; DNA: TGTGCTAGTGGTTCGACTAGCGCATCCCTACAGTACAATGAGCAGTTCTTC
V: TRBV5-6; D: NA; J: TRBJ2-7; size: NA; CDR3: CASSLYNYEQYF; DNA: TGTGCCAGCAGCTTGTACAACTACGAGCAGTACTTC
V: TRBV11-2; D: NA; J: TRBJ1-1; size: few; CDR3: CASSFQGGVEAFF; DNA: TGTGCCAGCAGCTTTCAGGGAGGGGTTGAAGCTTTCTTT
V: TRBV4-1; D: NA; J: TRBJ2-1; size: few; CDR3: CASSQDRTESYNEQFF; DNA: TGCGCCAGCAGCCAAGATCGGACAGAGTCCTACAATGAGCAGTTCTTC
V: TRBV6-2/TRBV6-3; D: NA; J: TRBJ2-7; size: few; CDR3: CASSWAASYEQYF; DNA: TGTGCCAGCAGTTGGGCAGCCTCCTACGAGCAGTACTTC
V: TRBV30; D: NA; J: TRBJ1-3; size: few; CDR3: CAWSTAPGNTIYF; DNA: TGTGCCTGGAGTACGGCACCTGGAAACACCATATATTTT